This TCR beta chain was captured in a study of cytomegalovirus exposure and HLA in healthy donors. Study outcomes and limitations: It was confirmed in vitro that a few of the CMV-associated chains were specific for CMV antigens.

CDR3 length: 15 amino acids. Germline CDR1 is KGHSH and CDR2 is LQKENI. Trimming removed 2 bases from V and 3 bases from J, with 13 bases in between. This cohort consisted of healthy bone marrow donors. Points on this clone: Antigen: not known.

It was with 60 Vbeta and 13 Jbeta primers that the PCR ran. The data were produced by immunoSEQ multiplex PCR, yet TCRdb's version contains in-frame clones alone and is incomplete. The sample yields tens of thousands of clones, of which the top ten take up about 5.9%. The TCR comes from a girl aged 5-17 years in good health and CMV-seropositive. The chain joins TRBV18 to TRBJ1-2; possible D gene TRBD1, 6 bases. Specimen: PBMCs. CDR3 amino acids: CASSPSQGRYYGYTF. CDR3 nucleotides: TGTGCCAGCTCACCATCCCAGGGGAGATACTATGGCTACACCTTC.